One T cell receptor (beta chain) is described in this entry. Its antigen is not identified. The data were obtained in a study of human T cells and chemical hapten exposure. Whole-study results and caveats: Once DPC sensitization occurred, TCRs above 1 in 1000 frequency showed no change.

The time point denotes: healthy volunteer bleed at 2 weeks. The authors' total RNA extraction used unfractionated whole blood. The CDR3 extends over 13 amino acids. V was trimmed by 6 bases and J by 10 bases, leaving 13 bases between them. Germline CDR1 SNHLY, CDR2 FYNNEI. Unique molecular identifiers were attached to individual cDNA molecules within the library. Authors' methods: The number of TCRs in each sample had a median of roughly 100,000 and spanned about 20,000 to 690,600. MiXCR was run by TCRdb on the RACE reads, yielding one entry per CDR3 protein. TCRdb, not the authors, supplied the V and J calls. The sample has around 130,000 distinct CDR3 sequences; around 8.2% are singletons.

The gene calls are TRBV2 and TRBJ1-6; a weak D match, TRBD1 (6 bases). The sequencing sample was made of whole blood. The clonotype was recovered from a male donor in good health. Some clones in this sample may be carry-over from other donors' samples. CDR3 coding DNA: TGTGCCAGCAGGGGTCAGGGGCAATCACCCCTCCACTTT. It translates to CASRGQGQSPLHF.